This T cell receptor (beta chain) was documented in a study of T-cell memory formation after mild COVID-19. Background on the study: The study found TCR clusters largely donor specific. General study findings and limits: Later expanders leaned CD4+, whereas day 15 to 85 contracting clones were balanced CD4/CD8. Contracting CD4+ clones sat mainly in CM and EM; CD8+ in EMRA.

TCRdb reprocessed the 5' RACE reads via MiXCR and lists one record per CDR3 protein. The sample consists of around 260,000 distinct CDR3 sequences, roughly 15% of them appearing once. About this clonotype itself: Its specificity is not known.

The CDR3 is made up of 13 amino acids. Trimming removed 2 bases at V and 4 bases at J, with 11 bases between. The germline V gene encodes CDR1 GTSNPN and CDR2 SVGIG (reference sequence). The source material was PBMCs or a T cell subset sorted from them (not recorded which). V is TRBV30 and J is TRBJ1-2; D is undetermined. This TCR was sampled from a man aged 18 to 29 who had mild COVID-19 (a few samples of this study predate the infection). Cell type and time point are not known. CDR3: CAWSTNTLYGYTF. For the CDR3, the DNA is TGTGCCTGGAGTACGAACACTCTCTATGGCTACACCTTC.